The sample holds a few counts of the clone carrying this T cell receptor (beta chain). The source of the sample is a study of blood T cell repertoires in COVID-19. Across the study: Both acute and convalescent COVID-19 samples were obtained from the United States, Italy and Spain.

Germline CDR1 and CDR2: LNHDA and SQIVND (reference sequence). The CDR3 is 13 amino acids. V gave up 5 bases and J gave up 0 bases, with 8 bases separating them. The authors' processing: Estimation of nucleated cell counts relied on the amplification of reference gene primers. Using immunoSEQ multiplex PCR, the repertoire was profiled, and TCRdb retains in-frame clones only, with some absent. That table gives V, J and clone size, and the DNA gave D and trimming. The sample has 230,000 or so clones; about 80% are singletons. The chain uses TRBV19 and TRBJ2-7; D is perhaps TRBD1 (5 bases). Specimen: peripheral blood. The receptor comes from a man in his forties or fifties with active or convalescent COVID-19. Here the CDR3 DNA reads TGTGCCAGTAGTCAGGGCAACTCCTACGAGCAGTACTTC. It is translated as CASSQGNSYEQYF.